The 24 T cell receptor beta chains in this list originate from one sample, sequenced in a study of immune characterization of retroperitoneal liposarcoma. TCRdb itself ran the PCR reads through MiXCR, one entry per CDR3 protein. The sample has around 11,000 distinct CDR3 sequences, over 25% seen once. Sequenced material: tumor tissue. The receptor source for this set is a male donor with retroperitoneal liposarcoma.

This clonotype is labeled medium-sized (0.01 to 0.1%). For the CDR3, the DNA is TGTGCCAGCAGTTTAGTAGGGGTACAGGCCGGGGAGCTGTTTTTT. It specifies CASSLVGVQAGELFF. The chain recombines TRBV12-3 or TRBV12-4 with TRBJ2-2, with D possibly matching TRBD1 (5 bases). This CDR3 comprises 15 residues. Trimming removed 1 base from V and 6 bases from J, with 12 bases in between.

This clonotype appeared many times. V is TRBV11-1 and J is TRBJ2-3; D gene ambiguous. Germline loops: CDR1 SGHAT, CDR2 FQDESV (reference sequence). The CDR3 loop spans 11 amino acids. Trimming removed 4 bases from V and 2 bases from J, with 1 base in between. The CDR3 sequence is CASSSTDTQYF. The CDR3 nucleotides are TGTGCCAGCAGCTCCACAGATACGCAGTATTTT.

This clonotype ranks as medium-sized. CDR3 residues: CASGPSRQETQYF. CDR3 nucleotide sequence: TGTGCTAGTGGTCCCTCACGCCAAGAGACCCAGTACTTC. V is TRBV12-5 and J is TRBJ2-5; D ambiguous. V dropped 5 bases and J dropped 1 base, with 8 bases sitting between them. The CDR3 runs to 13 residues. In germline, CDR1 is LGHNT, CDR2 FRNRAP.

The rearrangement uses TRBV11-2 and TRBJ2-5, with TRBD1 identical over 7 bases. The CDR3 is made up of 12 amino acids. J was trimmed by 11 bases and V by 5 bases; bases with no gene match: 8. Germline V gene sequence: CDR1 SGHAT, CDR2 FQNNGV. The CDR3 DNA is TGTGCCAGCAGCCAGGGACAGTTGGAGCAGTACTTC. It specifies CASSQGQLEQYF.

In this sample, this clonotype is medium-sized. The chain combines TRBV7-2 with TRBJ2-3, with 10 bases that match TRBD2. The V segment lost 4 bases and the J segment 3 bases; nucleotides outside the gene matches: 13. Per germline, CDR1 SGHTA and CDR2 FQGNSA. CDR3 size: 18 residues. CDR3 nucleotide sequence: TGTGCCAGCAGCTCCACAGCGGGGGGGCGGTATTGGACAGATACGCAGTATTTT. Protein sequence: CASSSTAGGRYWTDTQYF. Filled out from reference TRBV7-2 and TRBJ2-3, the complete variable domain reads GAGVSQSPSNKVTEKGKDVELRCDPISGHTALYWYRQSLGQGLEFLIYFQGNSAPDKSGLPSDRFSAERTGGSVSTLTIQRTQQEDSAVYLCASSSTAGGRYWTDTQYFGPGTRLTVL.

The chain uses TRBV12-3 or TRBV12-4 and TRBJ2-1; tentatively, D is TRBD1 (5 bases). The germline V and J ends were trimmed by 5 bases and 1 base, with 9 bases remaining between them. CDR3 size: 14 residues. The chain's CDR3 is CASSPRQSYNEQFF. The CDR3 coding sequence is TGTGCCAGCAGTCCCCGACAGTCCTACAATGAGCAGTTCTTC.

The J gene is TRBJ2-4, the V gene TRBV6-6, with 7 nucleotides matching TRBD1. CDR1 and CDR2 from the germline V gene are MNHNY and SVGAGI (reference sequence). The CDR3 runs 14 residues. V trimming: 2 bases; J trimming: 5 bases; junction bases outside the gene matches: 3. The CDR3, as DNA: TGTGCCAGCAGTTACAGGGGGCCGGAAAACATTCAGTACTTC. Its protein product is CASSYRGPENIQYF.

This clonotype was recorded at least ten times. The rearrangement links TRBV6-1 to TRBJ2-1, with D possibly being TRBD2 (5 bases). TRBJ2-7 matches the DNA end more closely, so the J call is doubtful. CDR1 and CDR2 from the germline V gene are MNHNS and SASEGT. CDR3 length equals 13 residues. The CDR3 DNA reads TGTGCCAGCAGCTCTACGGGGTACAATGAGCAGTACTTC. Translated: CASSSTGYNEQYF.

The rearrangement uses TRBV12-3 or TRBV12-4 and TRBJ2-1; 7 bases fit TRBD1. This CDR3 has 12 residues. The J segment lost 10 bases and the V segment lost 3 bases, leaving 3 bases of the junction unmatched. CDR3 loop: CASSLWTGEQFF. The CDR3 nucleotides read TGTGCCAGCAGTTTGTGGACAGGCGAGCAGTTCTTC.

This clonotype showed up many times. As DNA, the CDR3 is TGTGCCAGCCCAAGGACAGGGCAAGATACGCAGTATTTT. This codes for CASPRTGQDTQYF. The chain couples TRBV6-1 to TRBJ2-3, with TRBD1 identical over 8 bases. The CDR3 loop spans 13 amino acids. Germline loops: CDR1 MNHNS, CDR2 SASEGT. With V trimmed by 8 bases and J by 5 bases, 6 bases remained unmatched.

In this sample, this clonotype turned up many times. The rearrangement uses TRBV12-5 and TRBJ2-5, with D hard to call. This CDR3 is built from 14 residues. Germline values: CDR1 LGHNT, CDR2 FRNRAP. V lost 1 base, J lost 2 bases, and 8 bases lay in between. CDR3 sequence reads: CASGLGTAQETQYF. CDR3 nucleotides: TGTGCTAGTGGTTTGGGAACAGCTCAAGAGACCCAGTACTTC.

The chain links TRBV7-2 to TRBJ1-1; 7 bases map to TRBD1. CDR1 is SGHTA and CDR2 is FQGNSA in the germline V gene. V was pared by 5 bases and J by 4 bases, with 7 bases of the junction left unmatched. CDR3 length: 14 amino acids. CDR3 sequence reads: CASSDPTGPTEAFF. As DNA, the CDR3 is TGTGCCAGCAGCGACCCGACAGGGCCCACTGAAGCTTTCTTT.

The sample holds a few counts of this clonotype. This chain uses TRBV27 with TRBJ2-1; D is possibly TRBD1 (6 bases). Trimming pared 3 bases from V and 10 bases from J, leaving 13 bases between. CDR1 is MNHEY and CDR2 is SMNVEV in the germline V gene (reference sequence). This CDR3 region has 13 residues. The CDR3, as DNA: TGTGCCAGCAGTTTTAGGGGGTCCTACGAGCAGTTCTTC. Amino acid sequence: CASSFRGSYEQFF.

By sample fraction, this clonotype is medium-sized. The V gene is TRBV12-3 or TRBV12-4, the J gene TRBJ2-3; 16 bases are a match to TRBD2. J lost 0 bases, V lost 6 bases, and 9 bases had no gene match. The CDR3 covers 19 residues. CDR3 amino acids: CASSFGTSGGGTSTDTQYF. CDR3 nucleotide sequence: TGTGCCAGCAGCTTTGGGACTAGCGGGGGGGGAACTAGCACAGATACGCAGTATTTT.

V gene TRBV11-3 combines with J gene TRBJ1-2; tentatively, D is TRBD1 (6 bases). V lost 6 bases and J 4 bases, leaving 18 bases between the germline ends. Germline lookup yields CDR1 SGHNT and CDR2 YENEEA. The CDR3 runs 15 residues. The CDR3 sequence is CASSQSRTEAYGYTF. In nucleotides, the CDR3 is TGTGCCAGCAGTCAATCGAGGACAGAGGCCTATGGCTACACCTTC.

Relative to its sample, this clonotype is medium-sized. No DNA is shown, since the ends of the CDR3 on it are uncertain; the CDR3 is the one TCRdb lists. The gene calls are TRBV6-1 and TRBJ2-6; the table assigns TRBD2, which was not confirmed against the DNA. Looked up from germline, CDR1 is MNHNS and CDR2 is SASEGT. The CDR3 is 15 residues long, counting both termini. The CDR3 is CASSGGTFGANVLTF.

The CDR3 DNA reads as TGTGCCAGCAGCTTAGCCGGGACAGGGGCGGCCTCACCCCTCCACTTT. Translated: CASSLAGTGAASPLHF. The chain is built from TRBV7-8 and TRBJ1-6; 10 bases fit TRBD1. Per the germline V gene, CDR1 is SGHVS and CDR2 is FQNEAQ. The length of the CDR3 is 16 residues. The trim removed 0 bases at V and 10 bases at J, leaving 6 bases unmatched.

This clonotype was seen repeatedly, ten times or more. This chain uses TRBV6-1 with TRBJ2-1, with 8 bases aligning to TRBD2. Germline CDR1 is MNHNS and CDR2 is SASEGT. The J segment lost 7 bases and the V segment lost 7 bases, leaving 12 bases of the junction unmatched. The CDR3 extends over 15 amino acids. CDR3 protein: CASISTGGGGNEQFF. The CDR3 nucleotides are TGTGCCAGCATTAGTACGGGGGGGGGGGGAAATGAGCAGTTCTTC.

CDR3 amino acids: CASSPWGVAVQVEQYF. The CDR3 nucleotides read TGTGCCAGCAGCCCCTGGGGGGTAGCTGTACAGGTAGAGCAGTACTTC. The rearrangement uses TRBV7-2 and TRBJ2-3, with a possible D match to TRBD2 (6 bases). Gene TRBJ2-7 matches the end of the DNA better, so the J call may be wrong. CDR3 length: 16 amino acids. Germline CDR1 and CDR2: SGHTA and FQGNSA.

J is TRBJ2-1 and V is TRBV12-5; 10 bases line up with TRBD2. The end of the DNA is better explained by TRBJ2-7, so the J call may be wrong. The CDR3 contains 18 residues. Germline V gene lookup returns CDR1 LGHNT and CDR2 FRNRAP. The CDR3 sequence: CASGLVLPGLAPYNEQYF. Written as DNA, the CDR3 is TGTGCTAGTGGTTTGGTACTCCCGGGACTAGCGCCCTACAATGAGCAGTACTTC.

The chain combines TRBV10-1 with TRBJ2-5; the D gene could be TRBD1 or TRBD2 (5 bases each). The DNA end lines up better with TRBJ2-1; the J call may be wrong. CDR3 length equals 13 residues. Germline V gene sequence: CDR1 WNHNN, CDR2 SYGVQD (reference sequence). The CDR3 nucleotides are TGCGCCAGCAGTAAGACAGTTCGGGGCGAGCAGTTCTTC. As protein: CASSKTVRGEQFF.

The chain links TRBV11-3 to TRBJ2-1, with D perhaps matching TRBD1 (6 bases). Germline CDR1 reads SGHNT; CDR2 reads YENEEA. Trimming cost V 2 bases and J 10 bases, with 15 bases left between them. The CDR3 sequence is 14 residues long. CDR3: CASSLPTGRTEQFF. The CDR3 nucleotides read TGTGCCAGCAGCTTACCCACAGGGCGCACCGAGCAGTTCTTC.

V gene TRBV11-2 combines with J gene TRBJ2-4; 12 bases fit TRBD1. Germline CDR1 is SGHAT and CDR2 is FQNNGV. CDR3 length: 18 amino acids. The V and J ends lost 4 bases and 6 bases, in that order; junction bases with no gene match: 13. Written as DNA, the CDR3 is TGTGCCAGCAGCTCTAACTCCGGGACAGGGGGCTTCGGAAACATTCAGTACTTC. Translated: CASSSNSGTGGFGNIQYF.

The CDR3 nucleotides read TGTGCCAGCAGGATTGGGTTGGGAGTAAGGATTACTGAAGCTTTCTTT. Its translation is CASRIGLGVRITEAFF. J is TRBJ1-1 and V is TRBV6-6; no definite D call. V was pared by 6 bases and J by 5 bases, with 22 bases between. There are 16 residues in the CDR3. Germline V gene sequence: CDR1 MNHNY, CDR2 SVGAGI (reference sequence).